Listed here are 10 T cell receptor beta chains from one sample, sequenced in a study of blood T cell repertoires in COVID-19. The data were produced by immunoSEQ multiplex PCR, yet TCRdb's version contains in-frame clones alone and is incomplete. The sample includes about 88,000 clones, roughly 90% seen only once; the top ten take about 3%. The sequencing sample was made of peripheral blood. The receptors stem from a woman over 75 with acute or convalescent COVID-19.

The rearrangement joins TRBV18 to TRBJ2-5; TRBD1 matches at 9 bases. Germline trimming cut 6 bases from V and 2 bases from J; bases unmatched to any gene: 4. Per germline, CDR1 KGHSH and CDR2 LQKENI. There are 14 residues in the CDR3. This CDR3 reads CASSRTGAQETQYF. For the CDR3, the DNA is TGTGCCAGCTCCCGGACAGGGGCGCAAGAGACCCAGTACTTC.

V is TRBV7-2 and J is TRBJ2-7; 8 bases line up with TRBD2. Germline-derived CDR1 and CDR2 are SGHTA and FQGNSA. Trimming removed 2 bases from V and 4 bases from J; junction bases left unmatched: 4. The CDR3 spans 14 residues. The CDR3 nucleotides read TGTGCCAGCAGCTTACGGGGGGGGAGTTACGAGCAGTACTTC. The encoded protein is CASSLRGGSYEQYF.

The V and J genes are TRBV24-1 and TRBJ2-7, with 9 bases that match TRBD1. Germline CDR1 is KGHDR and CDR2 is SFDVKD. This CDR3 has 16 amino acids. The V gene end was trimmed by 3 bases and the J gene end by 6 bases; junction bases not matched to a gene: 11. The CDR3 loop reads CATSDPGTGKRGEQYF. CDR3 DNA sequence: TGTGCCACCAGTGATCCCGGGACAGGGAAAAGAGGCGAGCAGTACTTC.

The rearrangement links TRBV5-1 to TRBJ2-5; TRBD2 agrees at 8 bases. CDR1 and CDR2 (germline): SGHRS, YFSETQ. With V trimmed by 0 bases and J by 4 bases, 14 bases remained unmatched. This CDR3 is 18 amino acids long. The CDR3 bases are TGCGCCAGCAGCTTGGGCCATACCGCAGCGGGAGCGGGAGAGACCCAGTACTTC. It translates to CASSLGHTAAGAGETQYF.

V usage is TRBV19 and J usage is TRBJ1-1; D remains ambiguous. Germline V gives CDR1 LNHDA, CDR2 SQIVND (reference sequence). V dropped 7 bases and J dropped 0 bases, with 9 bases sitting between them. The CDR3 runs 13 residues. CDR3 in amino acids: CASTAGVNTEAFF. The CDR3 nucleotides are TGTGCCAGTACTGCAGGTGTGAACACTGAAGCTTTCTTT.

The V and J genes are TRBV6-2 or TRBV6-3 and TRBJ1-1; D possibly corresponds to TRBD1 (5 bases). The V end lost 5 bases, the J end lost 0 bases, and 19 bases lay between the germline ends. Germline V CDR1 and CDR2: MNHEY, SVGEGT. The CDR3 runs to 17 residues. CDR3 in amino acids: CASSPRLGGRVNTEAFF. The CDR3, as DNA: TGTGCCAGCAGTCCCCGCCTCGGGGGAAGGGTGAACACTGAAGCTTTCTTT.

This chain links TRBV7-2 with TRBJ1-5, with TRBD1 as a possible D gene (5 bases). This CDR3 comprises 15 residues. Germline V gene lookup returns CDR1 SGHTA and CDR2 FQGNSA. V was cut by 2 bases and J by 1 base, with 9 bases left in between. The CDR3 DNA follows: TGTGCCAGCAGCTTATCGGGGGGAAGCAATCAGCCCCAGCATTTT. Encoded protein: CASSLSGGSNQPQHF.

J is TRBJ1-2 and V is TRBV20-1; D not resolved. CDR3 length: 13 amino acids. Trimming took off 3 bases at V and 8 bases at J, with 16 bases between the two ends. Germline loops: CDR1 DFQATT, CDR2 SNEGSKA (reference sequence). CDR3 coding DNA: TGCAGTGCTAGTAACCCGGGATTCGACGGCTACACCTTC. Protein: CSASNPGFDGYTF.

The chain uses TRBV18 and TRBJ1-5; 9 bases match TRBD1. V gave up 4 bases and J gave up 7 bases; unmatched junction bases: 8. The CDR3 consists of 15 residues. Germline loops: CDR1 KGHSH, CDR2 LQKENI. The CDR3 protein is CASSQQGQGIQPQHF. In DNA, the CDR3 is TGTGCCAGCTCACAGCAGGGACAGGGAATCCAGCCCCAGCATTTT.

The gene calls are TRBV12-3 or TRBV12-4 and TRBJ2-2, with D possibly matching TRBD1 (6 bases). V was shortened by 3 bases and J by 6 bases, with 8 bases between the two germline ends. This CDR3 has 13 amino acids. The CDR3 spells CASSFGQPGELFF. CDR3 DNA: TGTGCCAGCAGTTTCGGACAGCCCGGGGAGCTGTTTTTT.